This entry concerns a single T cell receptor (beta chain). Its specificity is unknown. This record comes from a study of pediatric ulcerative colitis. Study-wide results and limits: All ulcerative colitis patients, but no controls, carried a couple of rectal clonotypes.

Sequencing was performed with immunoSEQ multiplex PCR; in TCRdb, only in-frame clones are kept and a portion is missing. The top ten clones hold around 3.5% of a sample with tens of thousands of clones, about 86% of them seen once. The V gene's germline CDR1 is SGHRS and CDR2 YFSETQ. The V end lost 3 bases, the J end lost 4 bases, and 11 bases lay between the germline ends. The CDR3 contains 14 residues. This chain connects TRBV5-1 to TRBJ2-1, with D perhaps TRBD1 or TRBD2 (5 bases each). Material: blood. The origin of this receptor is a boy between 10 and 17 years old with severe ulcerative colitis. The CDR3 coding sequence is TGCGCCAGCAGCTCCGGGGACCAGTACAATGAGCAGTTCTTC. Translated: CASSSGDQYNEQFF.